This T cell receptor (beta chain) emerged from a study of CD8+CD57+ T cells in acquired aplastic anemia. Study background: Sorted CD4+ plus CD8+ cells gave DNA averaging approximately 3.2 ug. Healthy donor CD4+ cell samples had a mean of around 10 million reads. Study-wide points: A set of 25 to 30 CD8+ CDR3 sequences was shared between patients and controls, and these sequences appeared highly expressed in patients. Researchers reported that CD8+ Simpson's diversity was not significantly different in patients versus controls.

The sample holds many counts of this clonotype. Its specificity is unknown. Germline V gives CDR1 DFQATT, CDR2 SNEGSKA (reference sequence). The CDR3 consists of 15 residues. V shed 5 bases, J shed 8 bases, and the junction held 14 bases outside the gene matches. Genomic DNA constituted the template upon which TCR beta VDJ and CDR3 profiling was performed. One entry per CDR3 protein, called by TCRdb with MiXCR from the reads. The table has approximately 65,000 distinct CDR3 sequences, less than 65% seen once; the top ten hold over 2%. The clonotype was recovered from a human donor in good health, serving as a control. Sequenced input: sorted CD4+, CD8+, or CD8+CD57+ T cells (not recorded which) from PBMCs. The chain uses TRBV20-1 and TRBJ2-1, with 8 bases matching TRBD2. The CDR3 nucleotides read TGCAGTGCTTATACCGGGACTAGGAGGGTCGATGAGCAGTTCTTC. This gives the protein CSAYTGTRRVDEQFF.